The present T cell receptor (beta chain) was sequenced within a study of Graves' ophthalmopathy and Graves' hyperthyroidism. Study results and limitations: Most expanded thyroid clonotypes above 0.001 frequency also appeared in blood. Stable hyperthyroidism and ophthalmopathy were told apart by a 13-signature model, which achieved 85% to 90% sensitivity and 65% to 83% specificity.

The study amplified TCR beta CDR3 regions using RNA transcripts. HTBI primers were used in a first-round RT-PCR, which preceded a second-round multiplex PCR. TCRdb fed the multiplex PCR reads into MiXCR, producing one record per CDR3 protein. The sample has about 400,000 distinct CDR3 sequences; 15% are singletons. Ages of hyperthyroidism patients ran from 18 to 65, and their diagnoses were new, under 2 months' duration. A volume of approximately 9.2 ml of fresh peripheral blood supplied the PBMCs. This clonotype was counted ten times or more. Its target is not known. This TCR derives from a woman between 18 and 29 years old with stable Graves' hyperthyroidism. The specimen sequenced was peripheral blood.

The CDR3 protein is CSARARDRDQETQYF. CDR3 DNA sequence: TGCAGTGCTAGAGCTAGGGACAGGGATCAAGAGACCCAGTACTTC. V gene TRBV20-1 combines with J gene TRBJ2-5; 9 bases are shared with TRBD1. With 1 base clipped from V and 2 bases from J, the junction kept 5 bases outside the gene matches. CDR1 is DFQATT, CDR2 SNEGSKA, per germline (reference sequence). This CDR3 comprises 15 residues.